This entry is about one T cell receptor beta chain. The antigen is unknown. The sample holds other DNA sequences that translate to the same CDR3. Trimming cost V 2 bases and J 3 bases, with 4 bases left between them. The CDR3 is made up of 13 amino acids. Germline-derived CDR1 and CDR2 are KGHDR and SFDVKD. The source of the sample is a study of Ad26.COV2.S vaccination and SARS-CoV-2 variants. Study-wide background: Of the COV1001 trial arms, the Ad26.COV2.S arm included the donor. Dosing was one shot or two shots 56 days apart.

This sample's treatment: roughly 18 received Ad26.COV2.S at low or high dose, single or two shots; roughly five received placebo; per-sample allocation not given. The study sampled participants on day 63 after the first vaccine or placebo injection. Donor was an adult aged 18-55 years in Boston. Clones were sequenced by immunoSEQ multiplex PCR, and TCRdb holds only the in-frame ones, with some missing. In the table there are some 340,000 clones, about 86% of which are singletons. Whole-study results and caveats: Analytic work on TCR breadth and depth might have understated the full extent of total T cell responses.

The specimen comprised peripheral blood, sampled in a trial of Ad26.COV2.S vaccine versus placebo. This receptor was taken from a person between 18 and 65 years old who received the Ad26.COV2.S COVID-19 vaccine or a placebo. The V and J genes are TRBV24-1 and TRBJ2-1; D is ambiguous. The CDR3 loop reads CATSDSGYNEQFF. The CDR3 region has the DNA TGTGCCACCAGTGATTCTGGCTACAATGAGCAGTTCTTC.